The 2 T cell receptor beta chains reported below all come from one sample, sequenced in a study of T cell responses to AZD1222 COVID-19 vaccine. The data were produced by immunoSEQ multiplex PCR, yet TCRdb's version contains in-frame clones alone and is incomplete. In the table there are about 86,000 clones, around 90% of which are singletons. Here the sequenced sample was peripheral blood, taken on day 0 of AZD1222 vaccination. The receptors were sampled from an adult in good health.

The chain combines TRBV6-5 with TRBJ2-1; TRBD1 might be the D (5 bases). Trimming took off 0 bases at V and 3 bases at J, with 12 bases between the two ends. CDR3 size: 16 residues. Per germline, CDR1 MNHEY and CDR2 SVGAGI. CDR3 in DNA: TGTGCCAGCAGTTACTCGAAGGGGAAGGGCTACAATGAGCAGTTCTTC. Translated: CASSYSKGKGYNEQFF.

This chain connects TRBV9 to TRBJ2-7; 8 nucleotides agree with TRBD2. Germline assignment: CDR1 SGDLS and CDR2 YYNGEE. The CDR3 sequence is 15 residues long. V lost 0 bases to trimming and J lost 2 bases; unmatched junction nucleotides: 4. For the CDR3, the DNA is TGTGCCAGCAGCGTAGCAGCGGGAGTCGCCTACGAGCAGTACTTC. Amino acid sequence: CASSVAAGVAYEQYF.